One and the same sample provided the 3 T cell receptor beta chains below, sequenced in a study of PD-1 blockade in classical Hodgkin lymphoma. Libraries were prepared by immunoSEQ multiplex PCR; TCRdb keeps only in-frame clonotypes and omits some of them. Of approximately 11,000 clones listed, more than 75% are singletons. Following autologous stem cell transplantation, relapse occurred in every patient, and exposure to brentuximab vedotin varied. The sequences come from peripheral blood mononuclear cells (PBMCs), collected at baseline. The source of these receptors is a human donor with classical Hodgkin lymphoma.

Judged by abundance, this clone is medium-sized. The rearrangement links TRBV4-2 to TRBJ2-1; the match to TRBD2 covers 13 bases. The CDR3 sequence is 15 residues long. The germline gives CDR1 LGHNA, CDR2 YNFKEQ. V lost 1 base and J lost 9; bases outside the gene matches: 3. Here the CDR3 DNA reads TGTGCCAGCAGCCAAGGGACTAGCGGGAGCTTTGAGCAGTTCTTC. It yields the protein CASSQGTSGSFEQFF.

This rearrangement joins TRBV7-8 to TRBJ1-1, with D perhaps TRBD1 (6 bases). Germline CDR1 SGHVS, CDR2 FQNEAQ. This CDR3 spans 16 amino acids. Trimming took off 2 bases at V and 5 bases at J, with 18 bases between the two ends. For the CDR3, the DNA is TGTGCCAGCAGCTTAAGGATACAGGGAGGATGGACTGAAGCTTTCTTT. It codes for CASSLRIQGGWTEAFF.

This clone showed up just a few times. This chain uses TRBV10-1 with TRBJ1-1, with TRBD1 as a possible D gene (5 bases). V was pared by 4 bases and J by 0 bases, with 6 bases between. The CDR3 is 13 amino acids. The V gene's germline CDR1 is WNHNN and CDR2 SYGVQD (reference sequence). The CDR3 DNA follows: TGCGCCAGCAGTGGACAGATGAACACTGAAGCTTTCTTT. This codes for CASSGQMNTEAFF.